This TCR beta chain was sequenced in a study of response to subunit inactivated influenza vaccine. General observations from the study: It was the authors' suggestion that each seasonal influenza vaccination recruits few new T cells.

TCRdb itself ran the RT-PCR reads through MiXCR, one entry per CDR3 protein. Of more than 700,000 distinct CDR3 sequences in the sample, 21% were seen once. Germline V CDR1 and CDR2: DFQATT, SNEGSKA (reference sequence). V gave up 3 bases and J gave up 0 bases, with 9 bases separating them. The CDR3 covers 13 residues. A note on this clonotype: Its antigen is still unknown.

The chain uses TRBV20-1 and TRBJ2-7; tentative D call: TRBD2 (5 bases). The sample here was PBMCs from blood, taken 4 to 6 days after vaccination. This sequence was found in a man aged 45 to 65 who received an inactivated influenza vaccine. CDR3 region: CSARIASSYEQYF. DNA of the CDR3: TGCAGTGCTAGGATAGCGAGCTCCTACGAGCAGTACTTC.